Listed here is a single TCR beta chain. What it binds is unknown. This same CDR3 is encoded by further DNA sequences in the sample. The data are from a study of shared clonotypes between healthy human individuals. The assay was run at deep level. Roughly 30,000 T cell genomes (approximately 0.2 ug DNA) went into each sorted-subset replicate. Sequencing used immunoSEQ multiplex PCR; TCRdb keeps in-frame clones, though not all of them. Among about 1 million clones, around 76% were seen once, and the ten largest hold 1.4% to 1.5%. Findings of the study overall: Clonotype sharing across four donors was observed for around 5% of naive CD4 clonotypes. In general, naive subsets displayed greater estimated richness than memory subsets did.

Trimming removed 0 bases at V and 1 base at J, with 9 bases between. This CDR3 is 15 amino acids long. Germline CDR1 reads SGHRS; CDR2 reads YFSETQ. The sequencing sample was made of memory CD4+ T cells sorted from blood. Documented subset: CD45RA-negative fraction. The rearrangement uses TRBV5-1 and TRBJ2-3; D remains ambiguous. This clonotype originated in a young man in good health. The CDR3: CASSLEGAGTDTQYF. For the CDR3, the DNA is TGCGCCAGCAGCTTGGAGGGTGCGGGCACAGATACGCAGTATTTT. The full variable domain, in which reference TRBV5-1 and TRBJ2-3 provide the parts outside the CDR3, is KAGVTQTPRYLIKTRGQQVTLSCSPISGHRSVSWYQQTPGQGLQFLFEYFSETQRNKGNFPGRFSGRQFSNSRSEMNVSTLELGDSALYLCASSLEGAGTDTQYFGPGTRLTVL.